This TCR beta chain stems from a study of cytomegalovirus exposure and HLA in healthy donors. With respect to this clone: The antigen remains undetermined.

The V gene's germline CDR1 is WNHNN and CDR2 SYGVQD (reference sequence). CDR3 length equals 16 residues. V trimming: 0 bases; J trimming: 7 bases; junction bases outside the gene matches: 7. Study conclusions and caveats: 87-base-pair reads could not separate some V segments, including TRBV6-2 and TRBV6-3. Prior analysis indicated that the majority of TCR beta V segments exhibited productivity approximately 87% or approximately 30% of the time. A later analysis associated some 16,000 TCR beta sequences with HLA alleles at a 0.05 false discovery rate.

The PCR was carried out with 60 Vbeta primers and 13 Jbeta primers. In the original analysis: Later, an analysis found roughly 80 million unique TCR beta chains, and about 10 million of these were shared. Generated by immunoSEQ multiplex PCR, the TCRdb table keeps only in-frame clones and is missing some. That table gives V, J and clone size, and the DNA gave D and trimming. The table has about 240,000 clones, over 70% seen once. Sequencing used PBMCs. V usage is TRBV10-1 and J usage is TRBJ2-1, with 9 nucleotides matching TRBD2. The sequence came from an older woman in good health and CMV-seropositive. CDR3 sequence (DNA): TGCGCCAGCAGTGAGTCGTTAGCGGGAGTACGGAATGAGCAGTTCTTC. This encodes CASSESLAGVRNEQFF.